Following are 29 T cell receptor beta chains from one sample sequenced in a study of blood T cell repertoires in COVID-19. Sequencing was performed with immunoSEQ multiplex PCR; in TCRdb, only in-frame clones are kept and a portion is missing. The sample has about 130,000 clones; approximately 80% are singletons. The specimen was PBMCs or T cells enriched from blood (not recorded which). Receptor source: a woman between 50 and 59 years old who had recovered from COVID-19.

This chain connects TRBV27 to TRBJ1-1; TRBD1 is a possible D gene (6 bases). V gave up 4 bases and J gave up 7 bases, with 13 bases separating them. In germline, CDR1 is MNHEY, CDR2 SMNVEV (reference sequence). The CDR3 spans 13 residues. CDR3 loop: CASSSTGAFEAFF. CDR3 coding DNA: TGTGCCAGCAGTTCGACAGGAGCCTTTGAAGCTTTCTTT.

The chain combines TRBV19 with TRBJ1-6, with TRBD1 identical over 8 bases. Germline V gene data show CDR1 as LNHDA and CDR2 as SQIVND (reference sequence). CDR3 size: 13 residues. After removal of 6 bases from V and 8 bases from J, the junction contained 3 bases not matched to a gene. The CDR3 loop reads CASRTGEYSPLHF. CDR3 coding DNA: TGTGCCAGTAGGACAGGGGAATATTCACCCCTCCACTTT.

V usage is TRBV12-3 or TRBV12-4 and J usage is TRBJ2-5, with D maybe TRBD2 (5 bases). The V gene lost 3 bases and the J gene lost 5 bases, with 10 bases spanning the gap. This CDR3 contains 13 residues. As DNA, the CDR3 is TGTGCCAGCAGTTTGATCAGGAGGGAGACCCAGTACTTC. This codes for CASSLIRRETQYF.

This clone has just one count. CDR3 residues: CASTSTGFGEKLFF. In DNA, the CDR3 is TGTGCCAGTACCTCGACAGGGTTCGGAGAAAAACTGTTTTTT. The J gene is TRBJ1-4, the V gene TRBV19; 7 bases are a match to TRBD1. The CDR3 has 14 amino acids. The germline gives CDR1 LNHDA, CDR2 SQIVND (reference sequence). With 7 bases clipped from V and 8 bases from J, the junction kept 10 bases outside the gene matches.

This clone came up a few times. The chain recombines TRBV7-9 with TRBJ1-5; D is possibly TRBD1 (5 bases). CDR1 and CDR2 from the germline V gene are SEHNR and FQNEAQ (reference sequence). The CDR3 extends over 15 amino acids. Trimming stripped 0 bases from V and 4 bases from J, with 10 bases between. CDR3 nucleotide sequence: TGTGCCAGCAGCTTAGCTCCAGGGCAGAATCAGCCCCAGCATTTT. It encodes CASSLAPGQNQPQHF.

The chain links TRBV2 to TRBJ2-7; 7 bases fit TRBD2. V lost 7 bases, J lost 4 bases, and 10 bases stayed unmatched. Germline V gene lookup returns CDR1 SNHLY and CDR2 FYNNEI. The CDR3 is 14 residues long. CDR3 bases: TGTGCCAGCACTACCCAGCGGGGTTTGTACGAGCAGTACTTC. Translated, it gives CASTTQRGLYEQYF.

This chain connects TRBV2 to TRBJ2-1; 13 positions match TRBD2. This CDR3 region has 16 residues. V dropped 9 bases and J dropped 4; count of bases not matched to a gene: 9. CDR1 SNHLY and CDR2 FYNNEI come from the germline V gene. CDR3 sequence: CASLGLAGSAYNEQFF. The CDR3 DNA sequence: TGTGCCAGTTTGGGACTAGCGGGGTCCGCTTACAATGAGCAGTTCTTC.

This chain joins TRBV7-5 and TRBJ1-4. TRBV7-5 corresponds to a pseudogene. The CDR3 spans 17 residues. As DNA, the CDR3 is TGTGTCAGAAGCCCCCGGGGAGCTGGACTCCGTAATGAAAAACTGTTTTTT. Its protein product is CVRSPRGAGLRNEKLFF.

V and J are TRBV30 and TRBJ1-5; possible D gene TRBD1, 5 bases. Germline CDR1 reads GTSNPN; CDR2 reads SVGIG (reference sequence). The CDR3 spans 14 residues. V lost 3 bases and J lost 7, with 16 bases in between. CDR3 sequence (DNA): TGTGCCTGGAGCCCGGGGGGGTCAGGGCAGCCCCAGCATTTT. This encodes CAWSPGGSGQPQHF.

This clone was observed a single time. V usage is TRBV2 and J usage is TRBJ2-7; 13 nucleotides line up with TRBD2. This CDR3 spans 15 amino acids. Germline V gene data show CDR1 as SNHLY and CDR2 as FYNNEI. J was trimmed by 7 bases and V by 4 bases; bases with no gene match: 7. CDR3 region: CASSATSGGAREQYF. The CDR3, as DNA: TGTGCCAGCAGTGCCACTAGCGGGGGGGCGAGAGAGCAGTACTTC.

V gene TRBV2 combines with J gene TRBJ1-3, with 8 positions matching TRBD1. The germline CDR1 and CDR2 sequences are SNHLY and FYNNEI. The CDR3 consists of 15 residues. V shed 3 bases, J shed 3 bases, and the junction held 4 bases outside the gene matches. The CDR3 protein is CASSETRGLGNTIYF. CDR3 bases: TGTGCCAGCAGTGAGACCAGGGGGCTTGGAAACACCATATATTTT.

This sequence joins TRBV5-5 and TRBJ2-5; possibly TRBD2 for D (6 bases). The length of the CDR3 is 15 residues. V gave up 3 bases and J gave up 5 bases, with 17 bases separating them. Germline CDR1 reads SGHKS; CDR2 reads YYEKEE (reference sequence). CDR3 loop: CASSSRGLSGETQYF. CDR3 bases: TGTGCCAGCAGCTCTAGGGGACTCTCAGGGGAGACCCAGTACTTC.

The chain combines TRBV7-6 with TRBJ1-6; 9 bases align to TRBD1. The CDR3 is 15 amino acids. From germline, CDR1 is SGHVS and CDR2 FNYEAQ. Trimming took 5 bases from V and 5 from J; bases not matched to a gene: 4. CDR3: CASSAGTGNNSPLHF. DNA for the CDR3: TGTGCCAGCAGCGCAGGGACAGGGAATAATTCACCCCTCCACTTT.

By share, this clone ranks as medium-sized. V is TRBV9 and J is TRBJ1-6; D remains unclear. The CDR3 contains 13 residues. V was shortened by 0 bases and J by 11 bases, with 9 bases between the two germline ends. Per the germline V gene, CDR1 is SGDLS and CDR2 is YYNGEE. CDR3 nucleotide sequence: TGTGCCAGCAGCGTAGCTACTAGGCCACCCCTCCACTTT. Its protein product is CASSVATRPPLHF.

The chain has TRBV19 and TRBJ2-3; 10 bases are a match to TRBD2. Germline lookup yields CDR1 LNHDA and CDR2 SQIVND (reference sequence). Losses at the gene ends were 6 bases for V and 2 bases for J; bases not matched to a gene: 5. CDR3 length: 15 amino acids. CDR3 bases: TGTGCCAGTAGCTCTAGCGGGGGCCCCACAGATACGCAGTATTTT. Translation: CASSSSGGPTDTQYF.

CDR3 protein: CASSLRPENSPLHF. In DNA form, the CDR3 reads TGTGCCAGCAGCCTCAGACCGGAGAATTCACCCCTCCACTTT. This chain links TRBV6-5 with TRBJ1-6; D not resolved. This CDR3 is 14 amino acids long. Germline-derived CDR1 and CDR2 are MNHEY and SVGAGI. Trimming shortened V by 6 bases and J by 7 bases, and 13 bases separated the two germline ends.

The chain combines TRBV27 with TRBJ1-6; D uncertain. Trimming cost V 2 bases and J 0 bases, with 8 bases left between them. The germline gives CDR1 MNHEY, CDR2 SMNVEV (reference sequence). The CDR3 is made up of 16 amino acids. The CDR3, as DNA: TGTGCCAGCAGTTTAATCCCCAGCTCCTATAATTCACCCCTCCACTTT. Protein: CASSLIPSSYNSPLHF.

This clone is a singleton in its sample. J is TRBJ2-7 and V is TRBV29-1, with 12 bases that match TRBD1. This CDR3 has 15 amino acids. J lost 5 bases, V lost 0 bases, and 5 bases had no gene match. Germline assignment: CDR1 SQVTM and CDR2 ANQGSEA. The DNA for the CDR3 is TGCAGCGTTGAAGAGCAGGGACAGGGGGCCGACGAGCAGTACGTC. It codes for CSVEEQGQGADEQYV.

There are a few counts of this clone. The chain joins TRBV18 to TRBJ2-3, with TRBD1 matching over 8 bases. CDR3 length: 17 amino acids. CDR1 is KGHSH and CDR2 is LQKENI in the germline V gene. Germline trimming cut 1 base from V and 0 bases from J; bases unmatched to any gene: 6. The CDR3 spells CASSPQAGGSSTDTQYF. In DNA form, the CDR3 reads TGTGCCAGCTCACCACAAGCAGGGGGCTCTAGCACAGATACGCAGTATTTT.

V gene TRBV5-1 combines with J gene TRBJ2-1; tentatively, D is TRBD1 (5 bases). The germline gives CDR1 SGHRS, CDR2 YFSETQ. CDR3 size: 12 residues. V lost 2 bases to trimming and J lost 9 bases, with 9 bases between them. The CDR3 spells CASSFQGGEQFF. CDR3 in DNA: TGCGCCAGCAGCTTTCAGGGTGGTGAGCAGTTCTTC.

This CDR3 is CASSLATDSYNSPLHF. The DNA for the CDR3 is TGTGCCAGCAGCTTAGCAACAGATTCCTATAATTCACCCCTCCACTTT. V and J are TRBV7-9 and TRBJ1-6; the D is unclear. V lost 0 bases, J lost 1 base, and 7 bases lay in between. Germline V lookup: CDR1 SEHNR, CDR2 FQNEAQ (reference sequence). The CDR3 runs 16 residues. Combining the CDR3 with reference TRBV7-9 and TRBJ1-6 gives the whole variable domain DTGVSQNPRHKITKRGQNVTFRCDPISEHNRLYWYRQTLGQGPEFLTYFQNEAQLEKSRLLSDRFSAERPKGSFSTLEIQRTEQGDSAMYLCASSLATDSYNSPLHFGNGTRLTVT.

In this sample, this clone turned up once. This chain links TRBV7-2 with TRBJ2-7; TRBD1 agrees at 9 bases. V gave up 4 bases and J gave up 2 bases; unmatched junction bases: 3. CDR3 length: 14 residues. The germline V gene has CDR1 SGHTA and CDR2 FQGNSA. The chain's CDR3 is CASSWGQGPYEQYV. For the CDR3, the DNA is TGTGCCAGCAGCTGGGGACAGGGACCCTACGAGCAGTACGTC.

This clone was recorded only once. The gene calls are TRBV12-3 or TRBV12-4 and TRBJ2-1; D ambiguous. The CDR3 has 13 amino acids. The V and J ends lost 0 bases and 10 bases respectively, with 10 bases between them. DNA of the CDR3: TGTGCCAGCAGTTTAGCGCATAGAACCGAGCAGTTCTTC. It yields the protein CASSLAHRTEQFF.

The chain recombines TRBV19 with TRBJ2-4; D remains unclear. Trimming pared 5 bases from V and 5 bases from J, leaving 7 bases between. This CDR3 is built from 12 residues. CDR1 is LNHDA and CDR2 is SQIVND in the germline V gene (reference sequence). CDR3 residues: CASSRQENIQYF. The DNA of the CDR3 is TGTGCCAGTAGTCGGCAGGAAAACATTCAGTACTTC.

DNA for the CDR3: TGTGCCAGCAGTGCGGGAGGTTTCAACTATGGCTACACCTTC. It encodes CASSAGGFNYGYTF. The chain recombines TRBV25-1 with TRBJ1-2; D call uncertain. Trimming left V 4 bases short and J 2 bases short, with 11 bases between. Germline V gives CDR1 MGHDK, CDR2 SYGVNS. The CDR3 consists of 14 residues.

Here the CDR3 reads CSALGQGEKLFF. In DNA form, the CDR3 reads TGCAGCGCTCTAGGACAGGGCGAAAAACTGTTTTTT. The genes are TRBV29-1 and TRBJ1-4; TRBD1 matches 8 bases. The germline CDR1 and CDR2 sequences are SQVTM and ANQGSEA. Germline trimming cut 7 bases from V and 8 bases from J; bases unmatched to any gene: 6. The length of the CDR3 is 12 residues. The entire variable domain, with the rest obtained from reference TRBV29-1 and TRBJ1-4, is as follows: SAVISQKPSRDICQRGTSLTIQCQVDSQVTMMFWYRQQPGQSLTLIATANQGSEATYESGFVIDKFPISRPNLTFSTLTVSNMSPEDSSIYLCSALGQGEKLFFGSGTQLSVL.

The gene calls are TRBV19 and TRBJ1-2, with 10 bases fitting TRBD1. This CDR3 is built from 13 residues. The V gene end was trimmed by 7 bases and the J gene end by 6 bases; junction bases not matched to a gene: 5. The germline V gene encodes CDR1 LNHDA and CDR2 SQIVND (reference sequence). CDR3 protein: CASTGQGGHGYTF. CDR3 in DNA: TGTGCCAGTACCGGACAGGGGGGACATGGCTACACCTTC.

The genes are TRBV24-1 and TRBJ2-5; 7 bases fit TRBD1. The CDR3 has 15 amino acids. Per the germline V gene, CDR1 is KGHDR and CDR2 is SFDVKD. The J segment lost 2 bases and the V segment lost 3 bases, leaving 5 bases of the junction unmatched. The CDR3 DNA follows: TGTGCCACCAGTGATGCGCAGGGGGTGCAAGAGACCCAGTACTTC. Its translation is CATSDAQGVQETQYF.

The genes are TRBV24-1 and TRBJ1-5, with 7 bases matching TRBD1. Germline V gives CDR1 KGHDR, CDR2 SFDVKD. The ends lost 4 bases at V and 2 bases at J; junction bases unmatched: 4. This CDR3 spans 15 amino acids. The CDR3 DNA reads TGTGCCACCAGTGACAATGGACAGGGCAATCAGCCCCAGCATTTT. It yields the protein CATSDNGQGNQPQHF.